Listed below are T cell receptor beta chains from one sample, sequenced in a study of blood T cell repertoires in COVID-19. Assay used: immunoSEQ multiplex PCR; TCRdb lists only in-frame clones, some missing. The table records some 200,000 clones, 80% to 90% of them present only once. Material for sequencing was PBMCs or T cells enriched from blood (not recorded which). These TCRs come from a woman between 18 and 29 years old who had recovered from COVID-19. The CDR3 runs from the conserved cysteine through the conserved F or W. A D gene is named only where the DNA matches it firmly. Not all rows give a size; the values are once, few, many and, for expanded clones, a class.

>TRBJ2-1|TRBV3-1/TRBV3-2|NA|NA
CASSQASPAGITYNEQFF
TGTGCCAGCAGCCAAGCAAGTCCGGCGGGAATTACCTACAATGAGCAGTTCTTC
>TRBJ1-6|TRBV7-9|NA|NA
CASSSDGDSSPLHF
TGTGCCAGCAGCTCAGACGGGGATTCTTCACCCCTCCACTTT
>TRBJ2-5|TRBV4-2|NA|NA
CASSPPTQETQYF
TGTGCCAGCAGCCCCCCTACGCAAGAGACCCAGTACTTC
>TRBJ1-2|TRBV5-5|TRBD1|NA
CASSQDRDGYTF
TGTGCCAGCAGCCAGGACAGGGATGGCTACACCTTC
>TRBJ2-1|TRBV24-1|TRBD2|NA
CATSDLGTSGGVYNEQFF
TGTGCCACCAGTGATTTGGGTACTAGCGGGGGAGTTTACAATGAGCAGTTCTTC
>TRBJ2-7|TRBV12-3/TRBV12-4|TRBD1|NA
CAIGTASYEQYF
TGTGCCATAGGGACAGCATCCTACGAGCAGTACTTC
>TRBJ2-1|TRBV4-1|TRBD2|NA
CASSPISGSSYNEQFF
TGCGCCAGCAGCCCGATTAGCGGGAGCTCCTACAATGAGCAGTTCTTC
>TRBJ2-1|TRBV25-1|TRBD2|NA
CASSDIGRGLAVNEQFF
TGTGCCAGCAGTGATATCGGGAGGGGACTAGCGGTCAATGAGCAGTTCTTC
>TRBJ2-1|TRBV3-1/TRBV3-2|TRBD2|NA
CASRRGATNNEQFF
TGTGCCAGCAGGCGGGGGGCCACAAACAATGAGCAGTTCTTC
>TRBJ1-2|TRBV3-1/TRBV3-2|TRBD1|few
CASSRLLGQGVYGYTF
TGTGCCAGCAGCCGATTGCTGGGACAGGGAGTCTATGGCTACACCTTC
>TRBJ1-5|TRBV6-2/TRBV6-3|TRBD1|NA
CASSKGTGGVGNQPQHF
TGTGCCAGCAGTAAGGGGACAGGGGGCGTTGGCAATCAGCCCCAGCATTTT
>TRBJ2-2|TRBV4-2|TRBD2|NA
CASSPGLAGNGELFF
TGTGCCAGCAGCCCTGGACTAGCGGGGAACGGGGAGCTGTTTTTT
>TRBJ2-5|TRBV10-1|NA|NA
CASSDGSATQETQYF
TGCGCCAGCAGTGATGGTAGCGCAACCCAAGAGACCCAGTACTTC
>TRBJ2-2|TRBV6-4|NA|NA
CASSFGTLNTGELFF
TGTGCCAGCAGTTTCGGGACACTAAACACCGGGGAGCTGTTTTTT
>TRBJ2-5|TRBV19|NA|NA
CASWTRETQYF
TGTGCCAGTTGGACTCGAGAGACCCAGTACTTC
>TRBJ2-3|TRBV7-2|TRBD1|NA
CASSLGMGDRGRGTDTQYF
TGTGCCAGCAGCTTGGGTATGGGAGACAGGGGGCGCGGCACAGATACGCAGTATTTT
>TRBJ2-1|TRBV27|NA|NA
CASSWRAFYNEQFF
TGTGCCAGCAGTTGGCGGGCCTTCTACAATGAGCAGTTCTTC
>TRBJ1-2|TRBV5-4|NA|NA
CASSPEGRVDYGYTF
TGTGCCAGCAGCCCGGAGGGGAGGGTGGACTATGGCTACACCTTC
>TRBJ1-2|TRBV28|TRBD1|NA
CASSLSKGQGRYGYTF
TGTGCCAGCAGTTTATCGAAAGGACAGGGACGATATGGCTACACCTTC
>TRBJ2-3|TRBV28|NA|NA
CASSFWSTQYF
TGTGCCAGCAGTTTTTGGAGTACGCAGTATTTT
>TRBJ2-5|TRBV18|NA|NA
CASSPSYSRETQYF
TGTGCCAGCTCACCTAGTTATAGCAGAGAGACCCAGTACTTC
>TRBJ1-2|TRBV5-6|NA|NA
CASSLTGIDYGYTF
TGTGCCAGCAGCTTGACAGGGATCGACTATGGCTACACCTTC
>TRBJ1-1|TRBV28|NA|NA
CATMIQGGNTEAFF
TGTGCCACAATGATCCAGGGCGGGAACACTGAAGCTTTCTTT
>TRBJ2-2|TRBV3-1/TRBV3-2|NA|NA
CASSQDRRGNTGELFF
TGTGCCAGCAGCCAAGATCGTCGAGGTAACACCGGGGAGCTGTTTTTT
>TRBJ1-4|TRBV7-9|NA|NA
CASSSGDGGDEKLFF
TGTGCCAGCAGCTCCGGGGACGGGGGGGATGAAAAACTGTTTTTT
>TRBJ1-3|TRBV7-2|NA|NA
CASSLGLSSGNTIYF
TGTGCCAGCAGCTTGGGACTGTCCTCTGGAAACACCATATATTTT
>TRBJ2-7|TRBV5-4|TRBD2|NA
CASSNLLSGGSYEQYF
TGTGCCAGCAGCAACTTACTGAGCGGGGGATCCTACGAGCAGTACTTC
>TRBJ2-3|TRBV5-6|TRBD2|NA
CASSLGLAGRTDTQYF
TGTGCCAGCAGCTTGGGGTTAGCGGGGCGCACAGATACGCAGTATTTT
>TRBJ2-7|TRBV4-1|NA|NA
CASSRTLASYEQYF
TGCGCCAGCAGCCGAACCTTAGCCTCCTACGAGCAGTACTTC
>TRBJ1-6|TRBV10-3|TRBD1|NA
CAISDPDRVYSPLHF
TGTGCCATCAGTGACCCGGACAGGGTTTACTCACCCCTCCACTTT
>TRBJ1-5|TRBV2|NA|NA
CASSDGRGNQPQHF
TGTGCCAGCAGTGACGGCAGGGGTAATCAGCCCCAGCATTTT
>TRBJ1-5|TRBV6-1|TRBD1|NA
CASSEGQGRIQPQHF
TGTGCCAGCAGTGAGGGACAGGGAAGGATTCAGCCCCAGCATTTT
>TRBJ1-1|TRBV5-1|NA|NA
CASSLAGYTEAFF
TGCGCCAGCAGCTTGGCCGGGTACACTGAAGCTTTCTTT
>TRBJ2-1|TRBV5-4|TRBD2|NA
CASSQAGGSYNEQFF
TGTGCCAGCAGCCAAGCGGGGGGCTCCTACAATGAGCAGTTCTTC
>TRBJ1-1|TRBV7-9|TRBD1|NA
CASSEPWDRGWDTEAFF
TGTGCCAGCAGTGAACCCTGGGACAGGGGATGGGACACTGAAGCTTTCTTT
>TRBJ2-3|TRBV5-1|NA|NA
CASSSIDRSTDTQYF
TGCGCCAGCAGCTCGATCGACAGATCCACAGATACGCAGTATTTT
>TRBJ1-5|TRBV30|TRBD1|NA
CAWSTGDQPQHF
TGTGCCTGGAGTACAGGGGATCAGCCCCAGCATTTT
>TRBJ2-3|TRBV2|TRBD1|NA
CASTRGQGRRYF
TGTGCCAGCACCCGAGGACAGGGCCGAAGGTATTTT
>TRBJ2-5|TRBV9|TRBD2|NA
CASSATRLAGGRETQYF
TGTGCCAGCAGCGCCACCCGACTAGCGGGGGGAAGAGAGACCCAGTACTTC
>TRBJ1-1|TRBV12-3/TRBV12-4|NA|NA
CASTSWGEAFF
TGTGCCAGCACTTCTTGGGGCGAAGCTTTCTTT